This T cell receptor beta chain stems from a study of CD4 T cells in relation to SARS-CoV-2 and coronaviruses. Study summary: The HLA restriction of the shared crossreactive spike epitopes was mapped. Broader study findings: Crossreactive clones expanded significantly less to SARS-CoV-2 than monoreactive clones. Culture-expanded clones reflect memory recall rather than primary priming during culture. Pre-pandemic and post-infection samples never came from the same donor.

CD4+ T cells from unexposed donors were obtained before the COVID-19 pandemic (2011-2018). CDR3 size: 16 residues. CDR1 and CDR2 from the germline V gene are LGHNA and YNFKEQ. V trimming: 0 bases; J trimming: 15 bases; junction bases outside the gene matches: 12. Points on this clone: What it binds is unknown.

Sequenced by immunoSEQ multiplex PCR; TCRdb stores in-frame clones only, minus some. Here the sample spans about 68,000 clones, just over 90% being singletons. This chain uses TRBV4-2 with TRBJ2-1, with 12 positions matching TRBD2. The sequence was obtained from a human donor in good health. Source material: naive CD4+ T cells from PBMCs. The subset was: naive CD4+ T cells isolated by negative enrichment. CDR3 in DNA: TGTGCCAGCAGCCAAGATCTGCTAGCGGGAGGGGTGATCCGGTTCTTC. It yields the protein CASSQDLLAGGVIRFF.